The source of this T cell receptor delta chain is a study of Vδ1+ human thymocytes (dated by TCRdb to 2016 to 2018). Regarding the study in general: mRNA-level TRG and TRD CDR3 repertoires of highly purified Vdelta1+ thymocytes from young children were characterised as a data resource. The multiplex-based CDR3 amplicon strategy had previously been validated against 5'RACE-based CDR3 amplicon generation methods. Paper-wide results and their limitations: Approximately 19% of thymic TRD sequences were found to be Vdelta2 (and few were Vdelta3) despite high sort purity, in contrast to peripheral blood Vdelta1+ controls. The authors advised highly purified populations and single-cell validation, since unexpected Vdelta2 sequences could cause misinterpretation of bulk repertoire data. Donors did not cluster by age or sex, so the analyses were not stratified by age or sex. Donors shared many TRG clonotypes (up to about 7x10^3), but TRD repertoires were essentially private, with at most 116 shared. Thymic TRG and TRD repertoires appeared highly polyclonal with Gaussian CDR3 length distributions, unlike oligoclonal peripheral blood repertoires.

This clone has just a few counts. It lacks a known antigen. No qualities accompany the bases; no much larger clone lies one base away. The sample holds other DNA sequences that translate to the same CDR3. RNA extraction was carried out with the RNeasy mini kit, and reverse transcription was then done using Superscript III. CDR3 amplicons were generated by multiplex PCR with pooled V-gene forward primers and a constant-region reverse primer carrying Illumina adaptor overhangs. After gel purification, the amplicons were indexed with Nextera index primers during roughly 8 additional PCR cycles and then purified using AMPure XP beads. The libraries were sequenced on an Illumina MiSeq using paired-end 250 bp reads, dual indexing and an approximately 19% PhiX spike-in. The study's processing was this. FastQC was used to quality check the reads, while ea-utils fastq-join merged the TRG read pairs. IMGT/HighV-QUEST was used to annotate sequences, retaining only productive sequences with an unambiguous V-gene assignment, and each clonotype was defined by an identical CDR3 sequence. For downstream analysis, VDJtools 1.1.1, tcR 2.2.3, Treemap and vegan Shannon diversity in R 3.4.4 were used. TCRdb called clones anew from the public reads via CATT; matching DNA rows were later pooled. The V and J calls were not made by the authors but by TCRdb's processing. This sample gives 80,000 or so delta-chain clones in total; roughly a third of them show up just once. The ten largest clones capture over 0.2% of the sample.

Thymic samples were depleted of alphabeta T cells, then CD3+ TCRVdelta1+ TCRVdelta2- thymocytes were FACS-sorted. The purity of the sorted Vdelta1+ thymocytes was between about 97% and 99.6%. Thymic specimens came from under ten paediatric patients undergoing corrective cardiac surgery, aged from roughly 5 days to 17 months. After the thymic tissue was dispersed, mononuclear cells were isolated using a Histopaque-1077 density gradient. For staining, the antibodies used were anti-TCRVdelta1 clone TS8.2, anti-TCRVdelta2 clone B6, anti-CD3 clone HIT3a and anti-TCRalphabeta clone IP26. Counted from cysteine to phenylalanine, this CDR3 has 14 amino acids. CDR3 DNA only is kept here, 42 bases in frame from base 1. From the germline V gene, CDR1 is TSWWSYY and CDR2 is QGS. V is pared back by 1 base and J by 0 bases, with 6 bases lying between the germline termini.

The chain employs TRDV1 and TRDJ1, with TRDD3 perhaps the D gene, on 5 matching bases. This clonotype was obtained from a boy under three years old who had congenital heart surgery. Sequencing was carried out using Vdelta1+ gamma-delta thymocytes from the thymus. The cell subset or site label, read with the paper, signifies: FACS-sorted CD3+ TCRalphabeta- TCRVdelta1+ TCRVdelta2- thymocytes. The DNA sequence is TGTGCTCTTGGGGAACCTGGGTACACCGATAAACTCATCTTT. It specifies CALGEPGYTDKLIF.